Sequencing of this T cell receptor beta chain was carried out in a study of shared clonotypes between healthy human individuals. In the study overall: Per donor, three plates held CD4 naive cells, three held CD4 memory, two held CD8 naive and one held CD8 memory.

Turning to this clone: The antigen remains unidentified.

Germline CDR1 SGHRS, CDR2 YFSETQ. The V and J ends lost 3 bases and 4 bases, in that order; junction bases with no gene match: 11. This CDR3 contains 16 residues. Study conclusions and caveats: Around 5% was the fraction of naive CD4 clonotypes found shared across four donors. Generation of non-shared clonotypes was less probable than generation of clonotypes shared by all four donors.

Profiling relied on immunoSEQ multiplex PCR, and the TCRdb table lists in-frame clones only, not all of them. The table shows 600,000 to 750,000 clones, with 72% occurring only once. The V call is TRBV5-1, the J call TRBJ2-3, with 7 bases fitting TRBD1. The TCR originated in a woman in her 30s in good health. Sequenced sample: memory CD4+ T cells sorted from blood. Subset in this sample: CD45RA-negative fraction. The CDR3 reads CASSWQNRGVADTQYF. The CDR3 DNA sequence: TGCGCCAGCAGCTGGCAAAACAGGGGTGTGGCAGATACGCAGTATTTT.